A single T cell receptor beta chain is shown here with its context. Its target is not known. The data originate from a study of early stage breast cancer tumors. Some clones are missing from TCRdb's copy, which holds only in-frame ones; the method was immunoSEQ multiplex PCR. The table shows more than 60,000 clones, with approximately 80% occurring only once. This CDR3 is built from 16 residues. V was clipped by 5 bases and J by 4 bases; unmatched bases: 7. The germline CDR1 and CDR2 sequences are SGHVS and FQNEAQ. Study-wide results and limits: Enriched TCRB sequences shared across patients were mostly commonly generated sequences.

The sample was blood. The sequence derives from a person in their sixties with breast cancer. This sequence joins TRBV7-8 and TRBJ1-4; 10 bases line up with TRBD1. CDR3 nucleotide sequence: TGTGCCAGCAGCAATCGGGACAGGGGAAGTAATGAAAAACTGTTTTTT. It yields the protein CASSNRDRGSNEKLFF.